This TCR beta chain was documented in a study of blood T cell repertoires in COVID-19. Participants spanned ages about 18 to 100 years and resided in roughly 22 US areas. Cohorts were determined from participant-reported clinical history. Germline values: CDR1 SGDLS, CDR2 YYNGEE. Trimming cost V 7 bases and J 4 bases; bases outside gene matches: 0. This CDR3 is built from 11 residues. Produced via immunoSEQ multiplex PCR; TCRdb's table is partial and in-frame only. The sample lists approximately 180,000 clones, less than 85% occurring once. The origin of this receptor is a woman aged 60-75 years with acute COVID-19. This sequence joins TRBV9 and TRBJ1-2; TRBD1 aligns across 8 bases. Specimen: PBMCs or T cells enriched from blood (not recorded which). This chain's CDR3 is CASGTGYGYTF. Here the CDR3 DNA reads TGTGCCAGCGGGACAGGCTATGGCTACACCTTC.